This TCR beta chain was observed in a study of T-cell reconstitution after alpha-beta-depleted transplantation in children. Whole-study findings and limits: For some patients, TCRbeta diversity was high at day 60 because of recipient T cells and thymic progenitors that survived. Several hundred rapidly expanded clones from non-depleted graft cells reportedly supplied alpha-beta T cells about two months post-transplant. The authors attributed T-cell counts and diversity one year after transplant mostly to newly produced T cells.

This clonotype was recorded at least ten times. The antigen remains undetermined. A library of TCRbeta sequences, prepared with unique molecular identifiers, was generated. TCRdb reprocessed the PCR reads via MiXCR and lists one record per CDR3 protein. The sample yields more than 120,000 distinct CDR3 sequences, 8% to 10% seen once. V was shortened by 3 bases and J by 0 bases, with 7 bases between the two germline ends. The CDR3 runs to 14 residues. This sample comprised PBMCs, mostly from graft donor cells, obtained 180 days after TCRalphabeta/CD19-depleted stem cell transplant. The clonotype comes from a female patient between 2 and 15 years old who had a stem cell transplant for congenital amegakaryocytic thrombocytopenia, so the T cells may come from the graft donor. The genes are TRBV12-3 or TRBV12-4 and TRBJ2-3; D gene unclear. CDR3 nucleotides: TGTGCCAGCAGTTTCAGTCTTAGCACAGATACGCAGTATTTT. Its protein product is CASSFSLSTDTQYF.